This TCR beta chain is from a study of T cells after yellow fever vaccination. Germline V gene lookup returns CDR1 SGHKS and CDR2 YYEKEE (reference sequence). With V trimmed by 3 bases and J by 1 base, 3 bases remained unmatched. The CDR3 totals 17 residues. 5'RACE template switching added a universal primer site and UMIs to TCR cDNA. TCRdb processed the 5' RACE reads anew with MiXCR; each CDR3 protein has one entry. This table has about 350,000 distinct CDR3 sequences, approximately 13% appearing once. This clonotype was seen only a few times. The receptor comes from a young man who received the YFV17D yellow fever vaccine. Sequencing was performed on CD4+ T cells sorted from PBMCs, taken 15 days after the yellow fever booster vaccination. This chain links TRBV5-5 with TRBJ2-1; 14 positions match TRBD2. DNA for the CDR3: TGTGCCAGCAGCTCGCGGACTAGCGGGAGGTCCTACAATGAGCAGTTCTTC. Encoded protein: CASSSRTSGRSYNEQFF. The variable domain in full, with the rest retrieved from reference TRBV5-5 and TRBJ2-1, is DAGVTQSPTHLIKTRGQQVTLRCSPISGHKSVSWYQQVLGQGPQFIFQYYEKEERGRGNFPDRFSARQFPNYSSELNVNALLLGDSALYLCASSSRTSGRSYNEQFFGPGTRLTVL.